This TCR beta chain derives from a study of vaccination and CD4 T cells after COVID-19. Background on the study: Early (day 14) and late (days 161 to 241) post-vaccine samples came from a few convalescent patients.

Unmatched junction bases numbered 3, after V lost 5 bases and J lost 3 bases. This CDR3 comprises 14 residues. Germline V lookup: CDR1 KGHDR, CDR2 SFDVKD. Researchers used the Oncomine TCR Beta short-read assay to sequence DNA from cultured CD4+ T cells. TCRdb independently ran MiXCR on the PCR reads; one entry per CDR3 protein. The sample lists 20,000 to 25,000 distinct CDR3 sequences, around 37% occurring once. Described time point: late sampling 161 to 241 days after vaccination in a few convalescent patients. Treatment described: roughly nine-day PBMC culture with coronavirus spike peptide pools or control peptides (ViraFEST assay). PBMCs were cultured at over 1.5 million per well with 7.5 to 10 IU/ml IL-2 and approximately 10 ug/ml peptide pools. This clonotype has just one count. Its matching antigen is unknown.

The sequence came from a human donor who had recovered from COVID-19. The chain carries TRBV24-1 and TRBJ2-3; TRBD2 matches at 8 bases. The input for sequencing was CD4+ T cells from blood, cultured in vitro, taken about 7 months after SARS-CoV-2 vaccination. The CDR3 DNA follows: TGTGCCACCAGTGGGGCTAGCGGGACAGATACGCAGTATTTT. This translates into CATSGASGTDTQYF.